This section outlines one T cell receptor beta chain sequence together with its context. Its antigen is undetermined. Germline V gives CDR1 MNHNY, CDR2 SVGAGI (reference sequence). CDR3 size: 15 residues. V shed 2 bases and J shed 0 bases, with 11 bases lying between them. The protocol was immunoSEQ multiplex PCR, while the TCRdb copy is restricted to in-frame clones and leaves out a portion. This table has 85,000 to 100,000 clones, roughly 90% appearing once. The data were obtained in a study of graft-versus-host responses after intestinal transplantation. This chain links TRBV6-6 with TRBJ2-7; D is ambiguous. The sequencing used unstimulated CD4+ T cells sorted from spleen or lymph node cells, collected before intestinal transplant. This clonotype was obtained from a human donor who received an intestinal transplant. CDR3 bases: TGTGCCAGCAGTTACGGGCAGCAGCACTCCTACGAGCAGTACTTC. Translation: CASSYGQQHSYEQYF.